This T cell receptor (beta chain) derives from a study of early T cells in non-severe SARS-CoV-2 infection (dated by TCRdb to the early 2020s). Concerning the study at large: TCR sequencing used bulk RNA from unsorted whole blood, so alpha and beta chains could not be paired.

The full study reports these points: VDJdb matching was skewed toward anti-spike CD8 responses and likely underestimated virus-specific expansions, missing private and CD4 specificities.

At least ten counts were recorded for this clonotype. What this receptor recognizes is not known. Qualities for individual bases were not recorded, and no much larger clone is one base off. Libraries were prepared through 5' RACE. For sequencing, a NextSeq 500 was employed. To correct for sequencing error and PCR bias, the TCR library protocol tagged individual cDNA molecules with unique molecular identifiers. Sequencing covered both TCR alpha and beta chains, and within each sample the abundances of alpha and beta sequences were tightly co-correlated. The paper's processing steps were these. Decombinator V4 was used to perform V gene, J gene and CDR3 annotation of TCR sequences. TCRs were defined as expanded if a significant change between any two time points was detected under a Poisson model with p below 0.0001. TCR abundances were normalised to the total number of TCRs sequenced per sample and were expressed as counts per million. MAIT TCRs were defined by TRAV1-2 paired with TRAJ12, TRAJ20 or TRAJ33, and iNKT TCRs by TRAV10 paired with TRAJ18. VDJdb, accessed 1 November 2021, was searched for CMV, EBV and SARS-CoV-2 annotated TCRs, with TCRs annotated for multiple antigens excluded. Through fastp at Q25 and MiXCR, TCRdb rebuilt clones from the public reads, retaining in-frame beta chains. Entries that share a CDR3 protein sequence are merged under the most common genes and DNA. TCRdb's processing, not the authors' own work, is the source of the V and J calls. In all, the sample holds tens of thousands of distinct CDR3 sequences, and around 13% of those were seen once. Roughly 6.5% of the sample rests with the top ten.

Per the germline V gene (reference sequence), LNHNV is the CDR1 and YYDKDF is the CDR2. Trimming at the junction amounts to 1 base on V and 2 bases on J, and the germline ends lie 14 bases apart. Including cysteine and phenylalanine, the CDR3 has 16 amino acids. Only CDR3 DNA remains: 48 bases, in frame from the first base. This was a case-control study nested in a cohort of healthcare workers in London, UK, who had nasopharyngeal swab PCR tests and blood samples taken every week. Healthcare workers were recruited between 23 and 31 March 2020, during the week of the UK lockdown, and were followed weekly for up to roughly 16 weeks.

The sequenced sample consisted of whole blood. This TCR was sampled from an adult who was a healthcare worker with PCR-confirmed SARS-CoV-2 infection or an uninfected control (not recorded which). The sequence is built from TRBV15 and TRBJ1-1; TRBD1 is possibly the D segment (5 matching bases). The CDR3 loop reads CATSRAPRVENTEAFF. The DNA sequence is as follows: TGTGCCACCAGCAGAGCCCCCAGGGTGGAAAACACTGAAGCTTTCTTT.